The source of this T cell receptor (beta chain) is a study of control samples from healthy donors and cancer patients. Sequenced by immunoSEQ multiplex PCR; TCRdb stores in-frame clones only, minus some. Among around 97,000 clones listed, approximately 90% were seen once. About this clone: In the same sample, other DNA sequences code for this CDR3.

The CDR3 sequence is 13 residues long. The germline V gene encodes CDR1 MNHEY and CDR2 SVGAGI. V lost 2 bases and J 2 bases, leaving 6 bases between the germline ends. Material: PBMCs. The source of this sequence is a man aged 55 to 70 with lung cancer. The V and J genes are TRBV6-5 and TRBJ1-1; D is ambiguous. CDR3 sequence reads: CASSYPGNTEAFF. The CDR3 DNA sequence: TGTGCCAGCAGTTACCCAGGAAACACTGAAGCTTTCTTT.